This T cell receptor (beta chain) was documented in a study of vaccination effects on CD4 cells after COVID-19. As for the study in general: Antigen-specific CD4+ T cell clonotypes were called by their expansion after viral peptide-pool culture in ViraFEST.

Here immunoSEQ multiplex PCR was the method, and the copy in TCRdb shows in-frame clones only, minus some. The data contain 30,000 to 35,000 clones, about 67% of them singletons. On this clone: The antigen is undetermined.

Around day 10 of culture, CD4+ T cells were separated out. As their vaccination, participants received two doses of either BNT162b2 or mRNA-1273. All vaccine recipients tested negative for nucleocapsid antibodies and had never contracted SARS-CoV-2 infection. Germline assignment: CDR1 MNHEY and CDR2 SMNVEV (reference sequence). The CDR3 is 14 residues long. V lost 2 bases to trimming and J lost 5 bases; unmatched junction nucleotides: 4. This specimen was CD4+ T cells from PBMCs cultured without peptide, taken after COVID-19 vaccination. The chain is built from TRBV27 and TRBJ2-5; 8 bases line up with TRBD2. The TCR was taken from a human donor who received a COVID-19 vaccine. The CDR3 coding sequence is TGTGCCAGCAGTTTAACGAGACTAGCGGAGACCCAGTACTTC. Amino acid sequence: CASSLTRLAETQYF.